This entry lists 28 T cell receptor beta chains sequenced from one sample in a study of CD8 T cells in Susac syndrome (dated by TCRdb to the late 2010s). The library was made by the immunoSEQ multiplex PCR assay. RNA was extracted with the RNeasy kit and roughly 0.45 to 1 ug was reverse transcribed using random hexamers. The public reads were reanalyzed by TCRdb: fastp trimming at Q25, MiXCR alignment, in-frame beta chains only. Each entry merges the rows of one CDR3 protein and shows their most common DNA and genes. Here the sample has 350,000 to 550,000 distinct CDR3 sequences; around 85% occur a single time. Approximately 0.11% of the sample is held by the ten biggest clonotypes. The sequenced sample consisted of CD8+ T cells from PBMCs. The receptors shown here come from a human donor with multiple sclerosis.

CDR3 DNA: TGCAGCGTCCGAGGGGCTCCCTCCTACGAGCAGTACTTC. Residues: CSVRGAPSYEQYF. The rearrangement joins TRBV29-1 to TRBJ2-7; D possibly matches TRBD1 or TRBD2 (5 bases each). Germline CDR1 reads SQVTM; CDR2 reads ANQGSEA. Trimming pared 6 bases from V and 0 bases from J, leaving 12 bases between. This CDR3 comprises 13 residues.

The chain joins TRBV20-1 to TRBJ1-1; no clear D. CDR3 length: 13 amino acids. Germline-derived CDR1 and CDR2 are DFQATT and SNEGSKA (reference sequence). Deletions cut 0 bases from V and 2 bases from J, with 7 bases between. The CDR3 sequence: CSARDLVNTEAFF. CDR3 sequence (DNA): TGCAGTGCTAGAGATTTGGTCAACACTGAAGCTTTCTTT.

This chain uses TRBV6-1 with TRBJ1-1; D possibly corresponds to TRBD1 (5 bases). Between the trimmed V and J ends, which lost 1 base and 0 bases, there was a span of 9 bases. Germline-derived CDR1 and CDR2 are MNHNS and SASEGT. The CDR3 length is 15 residues. The CDR3 here is CASSEDGALNTEAFF. DNA for the CDR3: TGTGCCAGCAGTGAAGACGGGGCTTTGAACACTGAAGCTTTCTTT.

This clonotype occurred a few times. J is TRBJ1-2 and V is TRBV5-4; D unresolved. Germline assignment: CDR1 SGHNT and CDR2 YYREEE (reference sequence). The CDR3 totals 12 residues. The V and J ends lost 5 bases and 6 bases respectively, with 11 bases between them. The CDR3 is CASSRSGNGYTF. CDR3 DNA sequence: TGTGCCAGCAGTCGCTCGGGGAATGGCTACACCTTC.

This chain connects TRBV27 to TRBJ2-7; 7 nucleotides align to TRBD2. Per germline, CDR1 MNHEY and CDR2 SMNVEV (reference sequence). After removal of 7 bases from V and 7 bases from J, the junction contained 19 bases not matched to a gene. This CDR3 is built from 16 residues. The CDR3 bases are TGTGCCAGCAACCCCGGGGGGACGGGGCCCGGACGAGAGCAGTACTTC. Its protein product is CASNPGGTGPGREQYF.

V is TRBV5-4 and J is TRBJ2-1; no clear D gene. CDR3 length: 15 residues. The germline V gene has CDR1 SGHNT and CDR2 YYREEE (reference sequence). Trimming removed 0 bases at V and 2 bases at J, with 9 bases between. CDR3 in amino acids: CASSLGWNPYNEQFF. DNA for the CDR3: TGTGCCAGCAGCTTGGGGTGGAATCCCTACAATGAGCAGTTCTTC.

V gene TRBV4-1 combines with J gene TRBJ2-3; 9 positions match TRBD2. The CDR3 length is 17 residues. Germline V gives CDR1 MGHRA, CDR2 YSYEKL. The V gene end was trimmed by 3 bases and the J gene end by 0 bases; junction bases not matched to a gene: 7. The CDR3 loop is CASSHFAGLASTDTQYF. The CDR3 bases are TGCGCCAGCAGCCATTTCGCGGGACTAGCAAGCACAGATACGCAGTATTTT.

This chain uses TRBV4-1 with TRBJ1-4, with D unresolved. Trimming cost V 1 base and J 1 base, with 10 bases left between them. Germline CDR1 and CDR2: MGHRA and YSYEKL. This CDR3 spans 16 amino acids. In DNA form, the CDR3 reads TGCGCCAGCAGCCAAGGTCTACAGTTAACTAATGAAAAACTGTTTTTT. Protein sequence: CASSQGLQLTNEKLFF.

This clonotype appeared a few times. CDR3: CASSPGTSGSQETQYF. The CDR3 DNA follows: TGTGCCAGCAGCCCGGGGACTAGCGGGAGTCAGGAGACCCAGTACTTC. The V gene is TRBV7-2, the J gene TRBJ2-5; 14 nucleotides line up with TRBD2. CDR3 length equals 16 residues. With 5 bases clipped from V and 5 bases from J, the junction kept 7 bases outside the gene matches. Germline V gene lookup returns CDR1 SGHTA and CDR2 FQGNSA.

This chain connects TRBV2 to TRBJ2-3, with D possibly matching TRBD2 (6 bases). V dropped 3 bases and J dropped 2 bases, with 15 bases sitting between them. The germline gives CDR1 SNHLY, CDR2 FYNNEI. The CDR3 has 16 residues. The CDR3 coding sequence is TGTGCCAGCAGTGATACGGAGGGGACGGTCACAGATACGCAGTATTTT. Encoded protein: CASSDTEGTVTDTQYF.

V and J are TRBV19 and TRBJ2-1; a weak D match, TRBD1 (6 bases). This CDR3 has 15 residues. Per germline, CDR1 LNHDA and CDR2 SQIVND (reference sequence). V lost 3 bases to trimming and J lost 0 bases, with 9 bases between them. In DNA form, the CDR3 reads TGTGCCAGTAGTATTGACAGGAGCTCCTACAATGAGCAGTTCTTC. Amino acid sequence: CASSIDRSSYNEQFF.

The rearrangement uses TRBV4-1 and TRBJ2-7, with D maybe TRBD1 (6 bases). CDR1 is MGHRA and CDR2 is YSYEKL in the germline V gene. The CDR3 totals 15 residues. V was pared by 6 bases and J by 0 bases, with 15 bases between. For the CDR3, the DNA is TGCGCCAGCAGGTATTCGACGGACAGCTCCTACGAGCAGTACTTC. The encoded protein is CASRYSTDSSYEQYF.

This clonotype was seen only once. This chain joins TRBV11-2 and TRBJ2-3; D ambiguous. The CDR3 is 14 residues long. Between the trimmed V and J ends, which lost 4 bases and 2 bases, there was a span of 10 bases. Per germline, CDR1 SGHAT and CDR2 FQNNGV. The chain's CDR3 is CASSSRTHTDTQYF. CDR3 coding DNA: TGTGCCAGCAGCTCCCGGACCCACACAGATACGCAGTATTTT.

The chain carries TRBV27 and TRBJ1-5; TRBD1 is a possible D gene (6 bases). The CDR3 totals 15 residues. The germline V gene has CDR1 MNHEY and CDR2 SMNVEV (reference sequence). The V and J ends lost 2 bases and 6 bases respectively, with 14 bases between them. The CDR3 bases are TGTGCCAGCAGTTTAAGAGGGGGGCTAGGTCAGCCCCAGCATTTT. Amino acid sequence: CASSLRGGLGQPQHF.

The genes are TRBV28 and TRBJ1-1; the D gene is possibly TRBD1 (5 bases). This CDR3 comprises 16 residues. The ends were cut back, 3 bases at V and 0 bases at J, with 14 bases in the middle. Per germline, CDR1 MDHEN and CDR2 SYDVKM. CDR3 sequence (DNA): TGTGCCAGCAGTTTGACCCAGGGTTCCTTGAACACTGAAGCTTTCTTT. Residues: CASSLTQGSLNTEAFF.

This chain connects TRBV12-5 to TRBJ1-4; 9 nucleotides agree with TRBD1. This CDR3 contains 15 residues. With V trimmed by 1 base and J by 6 bases, 3 bases remained unmatched. Looked up from germline, CDR1 is LGHNT and CDR2 is FRNRAP. This CDR3 reads CASGLATGGDEKLFF. In nucleotides, the CDR3 is TGTGCTAGTGGTTTGGCGACAGGGGGGGATGAAAAACTGTTTTTT.

The chain has TRBV20-1 and TRBJ2-1; 13 positions match TRBD2. The CDR3 consists of 17 residues. CDR1 is DFQATT, CDR2 SNEGSKA, per germline (reference sequence). The V gene end was trimmed by 3 bases and the J gene end by 10 bases; junction bases not matched to a gene: 15. CDR3 in amino acids: CSARTAFGLAGEWEQFF. CDR3 DNA: TGCAGTGCTAGGACGGCATTCGGACTAGCGGGAGAGTGGGAGCAGTTCTTC.

V gene TRBV20-1 combines with J gene TRBJ2-7, with D perhaps matching TRBD1 (6 bases). V shed 1 base and J shed 4 bases, with 11 bases lying between them. Looked up from germline, CDR1 is DFQATT and CDR2 is SNEGSKA (reference sequence). The CDR3 runs to 13 residues. CDR3 in amino acids: CSARASGQYEQYF. CDR3 in DNA: TGCAGTGCTAGAGCCTCCGGACAGTACGAGCAGTACTTC.

J is TRBJ2-7 and V is TRBV30; 7 nucleotides agree with TRBD1. V shed 5 bases, J shed 2 bases, and the junction held 3 bases outside the gene matches. Germline assignment: CDR1 GTSNPN and CDR2 SVGIG (reference sequence). There are 12 residues in the CDR3. In DNA form, the CDR3 reads TGTGCCTGGGGGACAGTGACCTACGAGCAGTACTTC. This codes for CAWGTVTYEQYF. Combining the CDR3 with reference TRBV30 and TRBJ2-7 gives the whole variable domain SQTIHQWPATLVQPVGSPLSLECTVEGTSNPNLYWYRQAAGRGLQLLFYSVGIGQISSEVPQNLSASRPQDRQFILSSKKLLLSDSGFYLCAWGTVTYEQYFGPGTRLTVT.

The V call is TRBV27, the J call TRBJ2-3; 7 bases are shared with TRBD1. Germline V gene sequence: CDR1 MNHEY, CDR2 SMNVEV (reference sequence). This CDR3 has 17 residues. V lost 0 bases to trimming and J lost 2 bases; unmatched junction nucleotides: 8. The DNA of the CDR3 is TGTGCCAGCAGTTTATCCGGGGCAGGGGGAGACACAGATACGCAGTATTTT. Translating gives CASSLSGAGGDTDTQYF.

J is TRBJ2-7 and V is TRBV9; 7 bases fit TRBD2. The CDR3 loop spans 14 amino acids. V dropped 0 bases and J dropped 3; count of bases not matched to a gene: 3. Germline CDR1 is SGDLS and CDR2 is YYNGEE. The CDR3 DNA reads TGTGCCAGCAGCGTAGATGGGACTAACTACGAGCAGTACTTC. This codes for CASSVDGTNYEQYF. Full variable domain (remainder filled in from reference TRBV9 and TRBJ2-7): DSGVTQTPKHLITATGQRVTLRCSPRSGDLSVYWYQQSLDQGLQFLIQYYNGEERAKGNILERFSAQQFPDLHSELNLSSLELGDSALYFCASSVDGTNYEQYFGPGTRLTVT.

This chain connects TRBV7-9 to TRBJ2-7, with unresolved D. V shed 1 base and J shed 5 bases, with 9 bases lying between them. From germline, CDR1 is SEHNR and CDR2 FQNEAQ (reference sequence). The CDR3 runs to 13 residues. CDR3 sequence reads: CASSLVGFDEQYF. The CDR3 DNA follows: TGTGCCAGCAGCTTAGTGGGTTTCGACGAGCAGTACTTC.

The chain carries TRBV6-5 and TRBJ2-7; 7 nucleotides agree with TRBD1. The CDR3 spans 13 residues. Germline V gives CDR1 MNHEY, CDR2 SVGAGI. After removal of 2 bases from V and 4 bases from J, the junction contained 2 bases not matched to a gene. The DNA of the CDR3 is TGTGCCAGCAGTTACGGACAGGAGTACGAGCAGTACTTC. It encodes CASSYGQEYEQYF.

This chain links TRBV4-1 with TRBJ1-1; 10 bases align to TRBD1. The CDR3 loop spans 15 amino acids. Unmatched junction bases numbered 7, after V lost 3 bases and J lost 6 bases. The germline V gene has CDR1 MGHRA and CDR2 YSYEKL. CDR3 DNA: TGCGCCAGCAGCCACGCGACGACAGGGGGCCCTGAAGCTTTCTTT. It codes for CASSHATTGGPEAFF.

This rearrangement joins TRBV19 to TRBJ2-6; TRBD2 is a possible D gene (5 bases). The V end lost 0 bases, the J end lost 1 base, and 16 bases lay between the germline ends. The CDR3 is made up of 19 amino acids. Per germline, CDR1 LNHDA and CDR2 SQIVND (reference sequence). The CDR3 DNA is TGTGCCAGTAGTATAGAACGTTTGGGAGAGAAGTCTGGGGCCAACGTCCTGACTTTC. This encodes CASSIERLGEKSGANVLTF.

The table lists this clonotype with a count of one. The V gene is TRBV19, the J gene TRBJ1-1; no firm D call. In germline, CDR1 is LNHDA, CDR2 SQIVND (reference sequence). Trimming pared 5 bases from V and 0 bases from J, leaving 7 bases between. The CDR3 runs 13 residues. DNA of the CDR3: TGTGCCAGTAGTGCGCGATTGAACACTGAAGCTTTCTTT. Translation gives CASSARLNTEAFF.

In its sample, this clonotype was seen once. This chain uses TRBV27 with TRBJ2-1; D is possibly TRBD1 or TRBD2 (5 bases each). The CDR3 spans 15 residues. Trimming removed 8 bases from V and 5 bases from J, with 19 bases in between. The germline V gene has CDR1 MNHEY and CDR2 SMNVEV (reference sequence). The chain's CDR3 is CASAPGTPPDNEQFF. As DNA, the CDR3 is TGTGCCAGCGCGCCCGGGACGCCCCCGGACAATGAGCAGTTCTTC.

This chain joins TRBV28 and TRBJ2-5, with 10 nucleotides matching TRBD2. V shed 8 bases, J shed 5 bases, and the junction held 5 bases outside the gene matches. This CDR3 comprises 13 residues. CDR1 MDHEN and CDR2 SYDVKM come from the germline V gene. CDR3 in DNA: TGTGCCAGCGCTAGCGGGAGTGCGGAGACCCAGTACTTC. Translation: CASASGSAETQYF.